The rows below give T cell receptor beta chains drawn from one sample of a study of blood T cells in healthy people across ages. TCRdb called the 5' RACE reads again in MiXCR, with one record for every CDR3 protein. This table holds more than 700,000 distinct CDR3 sequences, about 47% found once. Sequencing used blood. The receptors shown here come from a man older than 75 in good health. Both conserved end residues are part of each CDR3. A D gene is named only where the DNA matches it firmly. Size tells how often a clone was seen (once, few, many) or the class of an expanded clone, and some rows leave it out.

CDR3aa: CSAPFPLIFSYEQYF; CDR3nt: TGCAGTGCTCCCTTCCCTCTGATTTTCTCCTACGAGCAGTACTTC; v_gene: TRBV20-1; d_gene: .; abundance: .; j_gene: TRBJ2-7
CDR3aa: CASSSDRASPLHF; CDR3nt: TGTGCCAGCAGCTCGGACAGGGCTTCACCCCTCCACTTT; v_gene: TRBV5-5; d_gene: TRBD1; abundance: .; j_gene: TRBJ1-6
CDR3aa: CASSIDLGQGLGEQFF; CDR3nt: TGTGCCAGTAGTATAGATCTGGGACAGGGTCTGGGTGAGCAGTTCTTC; v_gene: TRBV19; d_gene: TRBD1; abundance: .; j_gene: TRBJ2-1
CDR3aa: CASSGVDLYQETQYF; CDR3nt: TGTGCCAGCAGTGGAGTTGACCTGTACCAAGAGACCCAGTACTTC; v_gene: TRBV25-1; d_gene: .; abundance: .; j_gene: TRBJ2-5
CDR3aa: CATSVLRGARDTQYF; CDR3nt: TGTGCCACCAGTGTCCTGAGAGGGGCGAGAGATACGCAGTATTTT; v_gene: TRBV24-1; d_gene: .; abundance: .; j_gene: TRBJ2-3
CDR3aa: CAWSRPGNYGYTF; CDR3nt: TGTGCCTGGAGTAGACCAGGGAACTATGGCTACACCTTC; v_gene: TRBV30; d_gene: .; abundance: .; j_gene: TRBJ1-2
CDR3aa: CSVGQGGYNEQFF; CDR3nt: TGCAGCGTCGGACAGGGAGGGTACAATGAGCAGTTCTTC; v_gene: TRBV29-1; d_gene: .; abundance: many; j_gene: TRBJ2-1
CDR3aa: CSGGGPGDEQFF; CDR3nt: TGCAGTGGAGGGGGCCCCGGGGATGAGCAGTTCTTC; v_gene: TRBV20-1; d_gene: TRBD1; abundance: .; j_gene: TRBJ2-1
CDR3aa: CSVVAGGLGNEQFF; CDR3nt: TGCAGCGTGGTAGCGGGAGGGCTGGGGAATGAGCAGTTCTTC; v_gene: TRBV29-1; d_gene: TRBD2; abundance: many; j_gene: TRBJ2-1
CDR3aa: CAIKAQGATYEQYF; CDR3nt: TGTGCCATCAAGGCCCAGGGGGCAACCTACGAGCAGTACTTC; v_gene: TRBV10-3; d_gene: TRBD1; abundance: few; j_gene: TRBJ2-7
CDR3aa: CASRVAASTDAQYF; CDR3nt: TGCGCCAGCAGGGTTGCGGCTAGCACAGATGCGCAGTATTTT; v_gene: TRBV5-1; d_gene: .; abundance: .; j_gene: TRBJ2-3
CDR3aa: CSVEPSGGGTDTQYF; CDR3nt: TGCAGCGTTGAACCCAGCGGGGGCGGCACAGATACGCAGTATTTT; v_gene: TRBV29-1; d_gene: TRBD2; abundance: .; j_gene: TRBJ2-3
CDR3aa: CATSRAGSSGQETQYF; CDR3nt: TGTGCCACCAGCAGAGCAGGGTCCTCGGGACAAGAGACCCAGTACTTC; v_gene: TRBV15; d_gene: .; abundance: .; j_gene: TRBJ2-5
CDR3aa: CASSVSRDGYTF; CDR3nt: TGCGCCAGCAGCGTGTCCCGGGATGGCTACACCTTC; v_gene: TRBV5-1; d_gene: .; abundance: .; j_gene: TRBJ1-2
CDR3aa: CATSRDGRSYNEQFF; CDR3nt: TGTGCCACCAGCAGAGATGGGCGGTCCTACAATGAGCAGTTCTTC; v_gene: TRBV15; d_gene: .; abundance: .; j_gene: TRBJ2-1
CDR3aa: CASSHNTMLARWDNEQFF; CDR3nt: TGTGCCAGCAGCCATAATACGATGTTGGCGCGATGGGACAATGAGCAGTTCTTC; v_gene: TRBV14; d_gene: .; abundance: many; j_gene: TRBJ2-1
CDR3aa: CASSLVTGGTSGFHGPDTQYF; CDR3nt: TGTGCCAGCAGCTTAGTGACCGGAGGGACTAGCGGGTTCCATGGCCCAGATACGCAGTATTTT; v_gene: TRBV7-8; d_gene: TRBD2; abundance: .; j_gene: TRBJ2-3
CDR3aa: CASSIGGGGSSYNEQFF; CDR3nt: TGTGCCAGCAGTATCGGGGGAGGCGGGAGCTCCTACAATGAGCAGTTCTTC; v_gene: TRBV7-2; d_gene: TRBD2; abundance: few; j_gene: TRBJ2-1
CDR3aa: CASHGTSSNEQFF; CDR3nt: TGTGCCAGCCACGGGACTAGCTCCAATGAGCAGTTCTTC; v_gene: TRBV7-3; d_gene: TRBD2; abundance: .; j_gene: TRBJ2-1
CDR3aa: CASSLGQGWGTDTQYF; CDR3nt: TGTGCCAGCAGCTTAGGACAGGGTTGGGGCACAGATACGCAGTATTTT; v_gene: TRBV7-8; d_gene: TRBD1; abundance: .; j_gene: TRBJ2-3
CDR3aa: CSVALAGGPTGELFF; CDR3nt: TGCAGCGTCGCCCTAGCGGGAGGGCCGACCGGGGAGCTGTTTTTT; v_gene: TRBV29-1; d_gene: TRBD2; abundance: few; j_gene: TRBJ2-2
CDR3aa: CASSLSTATNEKLFF; CDR3nt: TGTGCCAGCAGTTTATCGACAGCAACTAATGAAAAACTGTTTTTT; v_gene: TRBV27; d_gene: .; abundance: .; j_gene: TRBJ1-4
CDR3aa: CASSLALGERDTQYF; CDR3nt: TGCGCCAGCAGCTTGGCCTTAGGGGAGCGGGATACGCAGTATTTT; v_gene: TRBV5-1; d_gene: .; abundance: few; j_gene: TRBJ2-3
CDR3aa: CASSPSGTGHEQYF; CDR3nt: TGTGCCAGCTCACCCTCCGGGACAGGGCACGAGCAGTACTTC; v_gene: TRBV18; d_gene: TRBD1; abundance: .; j_gene: TRBJ2-7
CDR3aa: CASSIVGNTDTQYF; CDR3nt: TGTGCCAGCAGCATCGTCGGGAATACAGATACGCAGTATTTT; v_gene: TRBV7-2; d_gene: .; abundance: .; j_gene: TRBJ2-3
CDR3aa: CASSLVWVDFTKAFF; CDR3nt: TGTGCCAGCAGTCTAGTGTGGGTGGACTTCACTAAAGCTTTCTTT; v_gene: TRBV12-3/TRBV12-4; d_gene: .; abundance: .; j_gene: TRBJ1-1
CDR3aa: CAGSPGVFSLYEQYF; CDR3nt: TGTGCCGGCAGCCCGGGGGTCTTCTCTCTCTACGAGCAGTACTTC; v_gene: TRBV7-2; d_gene: .; abundance: .; j_gene: TRBJ2-7
CDR3aa: CATATGGQETQFF; CDR3nt: TGTGCCACCGCGACAGGGGGCCAAGAGACCCAGTTCTTC; v_gene: TRBV10-3; d_gene: TRBD1; abundance: .; j_gene: TRBJ2-1
CDR3aa: CASRKAGGSDTQYF; CDR3nt: TGTGCCAGCAGAAAGGCGGGGGGGTCAGATACGCAGTATTTT; v_gene: TRBV12-3/TRBV12-4; d_gene: TRBD2; abundance: .; j_gene: TRBJ2-3
CDR3aa: CASSQGPSGGSYF; CDR3nt: TGTGCCAGCAGCCAAGGCCCCAGCGGGGGCTCGTACTTC; v_gene: TRBV3-1; d_gene: TRBD2; abundance: .; j_gene: TRBJ2-4
CDR3aa: CASSRETPGLNFGDTQYF; CDR3nt: TGCGCCAGCAGCCGAGAGACACCGGGCCTCAATTTCGGAGATACGCAGTATTTT; v_gene: TRBV4-1; d_gene: .; abundance: .; j_gene: TRBJ2-3
CDR3aa: CASRRSGTGAYEQYF; CDR3nt: TGTGCCAGCAGACGCTCCGGGACAGGGGCCTACGAGCAGTACTTC; v_gene: TRBV28; d_gene: TRBD1; abundance: .; j_gene: TRBJ2-7
CDR3aa: CASSLGVAVDTQYF; CDR3nt: TGTGCCAGCAGCTTAGGGGTAGCGGTGGATACGCAGTATTTT; v_gene: TRBV7-2; d_gene: .; abundance: .; j_gene: TRBJ2-3
CDR3aa: CSAHPGLTGAYEQYF; CDR3nt: TGCAGTGCTCACCCGGGACTAACGGGCGCATACGAGCAGTACTTC; v_gene: TRBV20-1; d_gene: TRBD2; abundance: .; j_gene: TRBJ2-7
CDR3aa: CASSLVKGRRGYTF; CDR3nt: TGTGCCAGCAGTTTAGTGAAGGGGCGGCGGGGCTACACCTTC; v_gene: TRBV28; d_gene: .; abundance: .; j_gene: TRBJ1-2
CDR3aa: CASRLRPTSGRRSYNEQFF; CDR3nt: TGTGCCAGCAGATTGCGACCCACTAGCGGGAGGAGGTCCTACAATGAGCAGTTCTTC; v_gene: TRBV5-6; d_gene: TRBD2; abundance: .; j_gene: TRBJ2-1
CDR3aa: CAGSTGTSGSWGEQFF; CDR3nt: TGTGCCGGTAGTACGGGGACTAGCGGGAGCTGGGGTGAGCAGTTCTTC; v_gene: TRBV19; d_gene: TRBD2; abundance: .; j_gene: TRBJ2-1
CDR3aa: CASREVSVGELFF; CDR3nt: TGTGCCAGCCGGGAAGTCTCCGTTGGGGAGCTGTTTTTT; v_gene: TRBV7-9; d_gene: .; abundance: .; j_gene: TRBJ2-2
CDR3aa: CASSASYEQYF; CDR3nt: TGTGCCAGCAGCGCCTCCTACGAGCAGTACTTC; v_gene: TRBV7-2; d_gene: .; abundance: many; j_gene: TRBJ2-7